This TCR beta chain was profiled in a study of blood T cell repertoires in COVID-19. Study at large: The origin of the acute and convalescent COVID-19 samples was the United States, Italy and Spain. PBMCs, B-cell-depleted T cells, or T cells were the source of the cDNA or gDNA that made up the material.

Seattle researchers signed up patients amid active infection and tracked them longitudinally. Original data processing: Quantification of nucleated cells was approximated via reference gene primer amplification. Using immunoSEQ multiplex PCR, the repertoire was profiled, and TCRdb retains in-frame clones only, with some absent. The D gene and trimming were derived from the DNA, and the V and J assignments and clone size from that table. The table records a few hundred thousand clones, about 80% of them present only once. CDR1 is LNHNV, CDR2 YYDKDF, per germline (reference sequence). The CDR3 loop spans 14 amino acids. V lost 5 bases to trimming and J lost 5 bases; unmatched junction nucleotides: 5.

The sequence derives from a person between 65 and 80 years old with COVID-19, enrolled during active disease. The genes are TRBV15 and TRBJ2-3; 9 bases are a match to TRBD1. Source material: peripheral blood. The CDR3 spells CATSGGQGIDTQYF. The CDR3 DNA reads as TGTGCCACCAGCGGAGGACAGGGGATAGATACGCAGTATTTT.